This T cell receptor (beta chain) came from a study of PD-L1 blockade in urothelial cancer. Overall study: Patients' histories included 0 to 3 prior chemotherapy regimens. Blood yielded a median of approximately 130,000 T cells per sample.

Germline lookup yields CDR1 WNHNN and CDR2 SYGVQD (reference sequence). This CDR3 has 13 amino acids. Only in-frame clones appear in the TCRdb table, and some are missing; sequencing was by immunoSEQ multiplex PCR. The sample has 45,000 to 60,000 clones, more than 75% seen once. Time point defined: peripheral blood 6 weeks after treatment start. Disease in patients was locally advanced or metastatic urothelial carcinoma. This sequence joins TRBV10-1 and TRBJ2-1; 8 positions agree with TRBD2. The clonotype originates from a man aged 55 to 69 with urothelial cancer. The sequencing used PBMCs, collected around atezolizumab (anti-PD-L1) treatment. The DNA for the CDR3 is TGCGCGGAGCCGGGACTAGACAGTAATGAGCAGTTCTTC. Residues: CAEPGLDSNEQFF.